The sequence of this TCR beta chain was determined in a study of blood T cell repertoires in COVID-19. Study in general: Some COVID-19 samples were acute and others convalescent; all came from the United States, Italy and Spain. Sources were T cells, B-cell-depleted T cells, or PBMCs; the material itself was cDNA or gDNA.

Per the original methods: Reference gene primer amplification gave nucleated cell count estimates. The table came from immunoSEQ multiplex PCR; TCRdb's copy has only in-frame clones and leaves some out. The V and J calls and the clone size are those of that table, but D and trimming were determined from the DNA. The table includes 650,000 to 800,000 clones, 85% to 90% detected once. A single count supports this clone. Germline V gene sequence: CDR1 GTSNPN, CDR2 SVGIG (reference sequence). The V and J ends lost 3 bases and 4 bases respectively, with 9 bases between them. The CDR3 is made up of 12 amino acids.

This TCR was sampled from a woman aged 18-29 years with acute or convalescent COVID-19. The chain couples TRBV30 to TRBJ1-2; possible D gene TRBD1, 5 bases. The specimen was peripheral blood. The CDR3 coding sequence is TGTGCCTGGAGGGGGCCCGTCTATGGCTACACCTTC. This gives the protein CAWRGPVYGYTF.